This T cell receptor beta chain originates from a study of PD-1 blockade in classical Hodgkin lymphoma. Study-level findings and limits: Significant TCR diversity gains by C4D1 occurred in CD4+ but not CD8+ cells. Individuals initiating nivolumab under 1 year after ASCT were excluded. Complete responders possessed baseline diversity comparable to newly diagnosed patients.

This CDR3 is built from 13 residues. The germline gives CDR1 MDHEN, CDR2 SYDVKM. V gave up 0 bases and J gave up 6 bases, with 9 bases separating them. Every single patient, without exception, relapsed after autologous stem cell transplantation, and brentuximab vedotin exposure varied. In regard to this clone: What it binds is unknown.

Profiling relied on immunoSEQ multiplex PCR, and the TCRdb table lists in-frame clones only, not all of them. The repertoire holds more than 10,000 clones, with roughly 90% as singletons. The specimen was peripheral blood mononuclear cells (PBMCs), collected at baseline. The rearrangement links TRBV28 to TRBJ2-7, with D possibly TRBD2 on 5 matching bases. This clonotype originated in a human donor with classical Hodgkin lymphoma. For the CDR3, the DNA is TGTGCCAGCAGTTTATGGGAGGCGGCCGAGCAGTACTTC. Translation gives CASSLWEAAEQYF.